The rows below give T cell receptor beta chains drawn from one sample of a study of blood T cell repertoires in COVID-19. Profiled with immunoSEQ multiplex PCR; TCRdb holds only in-frame clones, not every one. The data show some 180,000 clones, 86% seen once. Sequenced: peripheral blood. The receptors stem from a man aged 65-85 years with active or convalescent COVID-19. Both conserved end residues are part of each CDR3. A D gene is named only where the DNA matches it firmly. Clone size is shown for a subset of rows, as once, few, many or a class of expanded clone.

NA,TRBV9,TRBJ2-3,NA,CASSAGRGPSTQYF,TGTGCCAGCAGCGCCGGACGGGGTCCCTCTACGCAGTATTTT
NA,TRBV5-1,TRBJ1-3,NA,CASSPLTGTSGNTIYF,TGCGCCAGCAGCCCTCTGACAGGAACCTCTGGAAACACCATATATTTT
NA,TRBV18,TRBJ1-4,NA,CASSPRQDEKLFF,TGTGCCAGCTCCCCAAGACAGGATGAAAAACTGTTTTTT
once,TRBV29-1,TRBJ2-5,TRBD2,CSVAQEVAGPRETQYF,TGCAGCGTCGCCCAGGAGGTAGCGGGGCCTCGGGAGACCCAGTACTTC
NA,TRBV7-9,TRBJ1-2,TRBD1,CASSLRGSGGFGYTF,TGTGCCAGCAGCTTAAGAGGGTCAGGGGGTTTTGGCTACACCTTC
NA,TRBV28,TRBJ1-5,TRBD1,CASSSPTGGGYQPQHF,TGTGCCAGCAGTTCACCGACAGGGGGGGGCTATCAGCCCCAGCATTTT
NA,TRBV10-3,TRBJ1-5,NA,CAISEAGGGQPQHF,TGTGCCATCAGTGAGGCGGGGGGCGGCCAGCCCCAGCATTTT
once,TRBV6-1,TRBJ2-3,NA,CASSELATKRTDTQYF,TGTGCCAGCAGTGAATTAGCCACTAAGAGGACAGATACGCAGTATTTT
NA,TRBV3-1/TRBV3-2,TRBJ1-3,NA,CASSQVSVTGNTIYF,TGTGCCAGCAGCCAAGTCTCAGTCACTGGAAACACCATATATTTT
NA,TRBV7-9,TRBJ1-5,TRBD1,CASSPNFGTALGQPQHF,TGTGCCAGCAGCCCAAATTTCGGGACAGCTCTGGGCCAGCCCCAGCATTTT
once,TRBV5-1,TRBJ2-1,NA,CASSPRAGGFYEQFF,TGCGCCAGCAGCCCCCGGGCAGGGGGGTTTTATGAGCAGTTCTTC
few,TRBV7-9,TRBJ2-7,TRBD1,CASSFGTVPYEQYF,TGTGCCAGCAGCTTCGGGACAGTTCCCTACGAGCAGTACTTC
NA,TRBV7-3,TRBJ1-1,NA,CASSLTGRNTEAFF,TGTGCCAGCAGCCTAACGGGCAGGAACACTGAAGCTTTCTTT
once,TRBV6-5,TRBJ1-3,NA,CAIGHSGNTIYF,TGTGCCATCGGACACTCTGGAAACACCATATATTTT
NA,TRBV4-3,TRBJ2-1,TRBD2,CASSKGSASGGREQFF,TGCGCCAGCAGCAAGGGGTCGGCTAGCGGGGGTCGCGAGCAGTTCTTC
NA,TRBV6-5,TRBJ1-1,NA,CASSLLAPRDTEAFF,TGTGCCAGCAGTTTATTGGCCCCACGGGACACTGAAGCTTTCTTT
NA,TRBV14,TRBJ1-3,NA,CASSYNMFSGNTIYF,TGTGCCAGCAGTTATAACATGTTCTCTGGAAACACCATATATTTT
NA,TRBV7-2,TRBJ1-5,NA,CATRTSPNQPQHF,TGTGCCACACGGACAAGCCCCAATCAGCCCCAGCATTTT
NA,TRBV2,TRBJ2-2,TRBD1,CASRPSGGASTGELFF,TGTGCCAGCAGGCCTTCAGGGGGCGCGAGTACCGGGGAGCTGTTTTTT
NA,TRBV6-5,TRBJ1-4,NA,CASSSGRRTYNEKLFF,TGTGCCAGCAGTTCGGGCCGACGGACATATAATGAAAAACTGTTTTTT
NA,TRBV2,TRBJ1-2,NA,CASSHGGQGYGYTF,TGTGCCAGCAGCCATGGAGGCCAAGGCTATGGCTACACCTTC
few,TRBV28,TRBJ1-5,NA,CASSFGGNQPQHF,TGTGCCAGCAGTTTTGGGGGGAATCAGCCCCAGCATTTT
NA,TRBV30,TRBJ2-3,TRBD1,CAWSVGDRDTQYF,TGTGCCTGGAGTGTAGGGGACAGAGATACGCAGTATTTT
NA,TRBV9,TRBJ2-5,TRBD2,CASSSGRSETQYF,TGTGCCAGCAGTAGCGGGAGGTCAGAGACCCAGTACTTC
once,TRBV6-6,TRBJ1-3,NA,CASRFQISGNTIYF,TGTGCCAGCAGATTCCAAATCTCTGGAAACACCATATATTTT
NA,TRBV27,TRBJ2-7,NA,CASRGSSRGEQYF,TGTGCCAGCAGGGGATCTAGCAGGGGCGAGCAGTACTTC
few,TRBV6-5,TRBJ1-6,NA,CATQGRNNSPLHF,TGTGCCACCCAGGGGCGGAATAATTCACCCCTCCACTTT
NA,TRBV15,TRBJ1-2,TRBD1,CATSRGWTGISGYTF,TGTGCCACCAGCAGAGGTTGGACAGGGATCTCTGGCTACACCTTC
few,TRBV7-9,TRBJ1-2,NA,CASGGRYGYTF,TGTGCCAGCGGGGGGAGGTATGGCTACACCTTC
NA,TRBV30,TRBJ2-7,NA,CAWSVATGPFAEQYF,TGTGCCTGGAGTGTCGCGACAGGACCTTTCGCTGAGCAGTACTTC
once,TRBV27,TRBJ1-2,NA,CASRPQGRGNYGYTF,TGTGCCAGCAGACCACAGGGTCGGGGCAACTATGGCTACACCTTC
NA,TRBV30,TRBJ2-2,NA,CAWLAGYLLFF,TGTGCCTGGTTAGCCGGGTACCTGCTGTTTTTT
NA,TRBV27,TRBJ2-1,NA,CASSLDQAINNEQFF,TGTGCCAGCAGTTTAGACCAGGCGATAAACAATGAGCAGTTCTTC